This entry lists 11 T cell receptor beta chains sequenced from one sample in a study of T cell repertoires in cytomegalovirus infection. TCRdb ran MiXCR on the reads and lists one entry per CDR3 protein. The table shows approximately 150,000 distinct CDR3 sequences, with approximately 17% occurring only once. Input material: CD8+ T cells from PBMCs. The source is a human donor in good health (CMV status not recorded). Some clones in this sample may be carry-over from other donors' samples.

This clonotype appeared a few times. The CDR3 loop reads CATSDPDRGIAGANVLTF. Here the CDR3 DNA reads TGTGCCACCAGTGATCCGGACAGGGGGATAGCTGGGGCCAACGTCCTGACTTTC. This chain joins TRBV24-1 and TRBJ2-6; 10 bases align to TRBD1. Trimming removed 3 bases from V and 2 bases from J; junction bases left unmatched: 6. CDR3 length: 18 residues. Germline V gives CDR1 KGHDR, CDR2 SFDVKD.

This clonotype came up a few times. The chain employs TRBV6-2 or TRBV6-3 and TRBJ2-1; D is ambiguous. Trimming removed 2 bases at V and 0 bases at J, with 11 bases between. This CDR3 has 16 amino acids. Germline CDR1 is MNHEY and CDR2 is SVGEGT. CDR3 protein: CASSYRARRSYNEQFF. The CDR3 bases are TGTGCCAGCAGTTACCGTGCCCGACGCTCCTACAATGAGCAGTTCTTC.

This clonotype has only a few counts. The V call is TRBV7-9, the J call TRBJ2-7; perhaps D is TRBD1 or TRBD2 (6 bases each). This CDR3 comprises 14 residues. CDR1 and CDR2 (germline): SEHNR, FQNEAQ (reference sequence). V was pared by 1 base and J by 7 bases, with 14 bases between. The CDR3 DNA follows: TGTGCCAGCAGCTTAGGTAACAGGGAGGAGGAGCAGTACTTC. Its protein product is CASSLGNREEEQYF.

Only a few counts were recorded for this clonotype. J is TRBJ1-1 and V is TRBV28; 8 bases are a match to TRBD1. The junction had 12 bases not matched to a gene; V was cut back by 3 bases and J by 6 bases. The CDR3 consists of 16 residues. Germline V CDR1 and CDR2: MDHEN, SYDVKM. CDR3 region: CASSLVRQGFGAEAFF. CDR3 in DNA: TGTGCCAGCAGTTTGGTGAGACAGGGGTTCGGCGCTGAAGCTTTCTTT.

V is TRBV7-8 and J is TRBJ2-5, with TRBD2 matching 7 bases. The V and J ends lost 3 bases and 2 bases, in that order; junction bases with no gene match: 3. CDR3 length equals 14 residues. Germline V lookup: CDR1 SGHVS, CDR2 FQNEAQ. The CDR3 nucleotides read TGTGCCAGCAGCTTCCTAGCGGATCAAGAGACCCAGTACTTC. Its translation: CASSFLADQETQYF.

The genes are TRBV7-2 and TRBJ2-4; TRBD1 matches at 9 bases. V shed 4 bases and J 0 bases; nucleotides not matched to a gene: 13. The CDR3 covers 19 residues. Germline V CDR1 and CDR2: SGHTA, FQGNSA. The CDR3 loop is CASSYPGQGSSLAKNIQYF. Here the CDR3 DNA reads TGTGCCAGCAGCTACCCGGGACAGGGCTCATCGCTAGCCAAAAACATTCAGTACTTC. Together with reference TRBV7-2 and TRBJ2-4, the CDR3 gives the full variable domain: GAGVSQSPSNKVTEKGKDVELRCDPISGHTALYWYRQSLGQGLEFLIYFQGNSAPDKSGLPSDRFSAERTGGSVSTLTIQRTQQEDSAVYLCASSYPGQGSSLAKNIQYFGAGTRLSVL.

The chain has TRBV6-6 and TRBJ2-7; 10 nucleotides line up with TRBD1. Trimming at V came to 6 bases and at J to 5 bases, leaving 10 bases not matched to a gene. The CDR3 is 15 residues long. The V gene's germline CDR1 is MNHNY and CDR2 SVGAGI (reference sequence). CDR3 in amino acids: CASRFRGQGLDEQYF. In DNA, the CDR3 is TGTGCCAGCAGGTTTAGGGGACAGGGGTTAGACGAGCAGTACTTC.

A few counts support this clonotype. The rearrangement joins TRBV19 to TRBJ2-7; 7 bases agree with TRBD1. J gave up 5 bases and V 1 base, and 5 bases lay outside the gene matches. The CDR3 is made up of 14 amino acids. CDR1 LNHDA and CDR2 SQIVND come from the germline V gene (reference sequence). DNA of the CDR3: TGTGCCAGTAGTATAGGGACAGGTGCCGACGAGCAGTACTTC. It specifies CASSIGTGADEQYF. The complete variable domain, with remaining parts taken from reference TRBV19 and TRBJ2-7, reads DGGITQSPKYLFRKEGQNVTLSCEQNLNHDAMYWYRQDPGQGLRLIYYSQIVNDFQKGDIAEGYSVSREKKESFPLTVTSAQKNPTAFYLCASSIGTGADEQYFGPGTRLTVT.

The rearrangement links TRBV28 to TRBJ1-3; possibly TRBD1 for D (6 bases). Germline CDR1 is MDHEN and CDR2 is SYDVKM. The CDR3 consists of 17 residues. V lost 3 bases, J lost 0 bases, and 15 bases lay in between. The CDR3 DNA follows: TGTGCCAGCAGTTTTGACAGGCTCCCTGGCTCTGGAAACACCATATATTTT. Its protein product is CASSFDRLPGSGNTIYF.

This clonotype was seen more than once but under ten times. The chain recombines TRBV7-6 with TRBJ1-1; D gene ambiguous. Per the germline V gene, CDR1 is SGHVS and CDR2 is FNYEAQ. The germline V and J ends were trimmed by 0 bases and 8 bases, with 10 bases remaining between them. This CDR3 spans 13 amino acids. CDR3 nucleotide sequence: TGTGCCAGCAGCTTAGCTTTAGGGAAAGAAGCTTTCTTT. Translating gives CASSLALGKEAFF.

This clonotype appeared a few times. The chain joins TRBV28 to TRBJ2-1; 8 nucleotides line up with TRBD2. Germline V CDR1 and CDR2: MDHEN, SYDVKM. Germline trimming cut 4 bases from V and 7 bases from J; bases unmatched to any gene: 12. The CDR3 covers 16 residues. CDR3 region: CASSYRWGTSLNEQFF. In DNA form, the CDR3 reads TGTGCCAGCAGTTACAGATGGGGGACTAGTTTAAATGAGCAGTTCTTC.